A single sample gave rise to the 8 T cell receptor beta chains below, sequenced in a study of blood T cell repertoires in COVID-19. Sequencing was performed with immunoSEQ multiplex PCR; in TCRdb, only in-frame clones are kept and a portion is missing. Of 250,000 to 350,000 clones listed, 89% were seen once; the top ten hold approximately 0.85%. The source material was peripheral blood. Source of these receptors: a woman aged 35 to 49 who had recovered from COVID-19.

This chain joins TRBV4-2 and TRBJ2-7; maybe TRBD2 (6 bases). Germline loops: CDR1 LGHNA, CDR2 YNFKEQ. The CDR3 length is 17 residues. The V and J ends lost 0 bases and 7 bases respectively, with 22 bases between them. The CDR3 protein is CASSQDEPLATPGEQYF. The CDR3 bases are TGTGCCAGCAGCCAAGATGAACCGCTAGCGACCCCAGGGGAGCAGTACTTC.

The rearrangement uses TRBV6-1 and TRBJ1-2; 7 nucleotides align to TRBD1. Germline loops: CDR1 MNHNS, CDR2 SASEGT. The CDR3 contains 15 residues. Trimming removed 1 base from V and 4 bases from J; junction bases left unmatched: 6. The CDR3: CASSEGTGRGYGYTF. CDR3 bases: TGTGCCAGCAGTGAAGGGACAGGTCGGGGCTATGGCTACACCTTC.

Only one count was recorded for this clone. The chain uses TRBV6-5 and TRBJ2-7; 8 nucleotides line up with TRBD2. The germline V gene has CDR1 MNHEY and CDR2 SVGAGI. The CDR3 runs to 14 residues. Germline trimming cut 8 bases from V and 3 bases from J; bases unmatched to any gene: 9. The chain's CDR3 is CASVRDGTSYEQYF. DNA for the CDR3: TGTGCCAGCGTCCGGGACGGGACTAGCTACGAGCAGTACTTC.

The rearrangement joins TRBV7-6 to TRBJ2-7; possible D gene TRBD2, 7 bases. The ends were cut back, 1 base at V and 6 bases at J, with 19 bases in the middle. There are 16 residues in the CDR3. Germline values: CDR1 SGHVS, CDR2 FNYEAQ. The CDR3 spells CASSLESRGGAGEQYF. The CDR3 region has the DNA TGTGCCAGCAGCTTAGAATCCCGCGGGGGCGCGGGCGAGCAGTACTTC.

V usage is TRBV2 and J usage is TRBJ1-1; no definite D call. Germline V gene data show CDR1 as SNHLY and CDR2 as FYNNEI. CDR3 size: 13 residues. V was trimmed by 6 bases and J by 7 bases, leaving 15 bases between them. The CDR3 sequence is CASREQTLGEAFF. The CDR3 bases are TGTGCCAGCAGGGAGCAGACGCTGGGTGAAGCTTTCTTT.

The CDR3 protein is CATSDAASGRHEQFF. CDR3 sequence (DNA): TGTGCCACCAGTGATGCGGCTAGCGGGCGGCATGAGCAGTTCTTC. The chain employs TRBV24-1 and TRBJ2-1, with TRBD2 matching over 8 bases. From germline, CDR1 is KGHDR and CDR2 SFDVKD. V was pared by 3 bases and J by 8 bases, with 8 bases of the junction left unmatched. The CDR3 covers 15 residues.

The chain recombines TRBV7-3 with TRBJ2-3; D is possibly TRBD2 (5 bases). The CDR3 contains 15 residues. Germline values: CDR1 SGHTA, CDR2 FQGTGA. V gave up 4 bases and J gave up 3 bases, with 14 bases separating them. In DNA form, the CDR3 reads TGTGCCAGCAGCTCTTCTAGCCTGGGGACAGATACGCAGTATTTT. It yields the protein CASSSSSLGTDTQYF.

CDR3 region: CASSPPPFQQFF. The DNA of the CDR3 is TGTGCCAGCAGCCCCCCCCCGTTCCAGCAGTTCTTC. V is TRBV7-9 and J is TRBJ2-1; D ambiguous. The CDR3 totals 12 residues. Germline V lookup: CDR1 SEHNR, CDR2 FQNEAQ (reference sequence). Trimming cost V 5 bases and J 11 bases, with 13 bases left between them.